One and the same sample provided the 18 T cell receptor beta chains below, sequenced in a study of blood T cell repertoires in COVID-19. Produced via immunoSEQ multiplex PCR; TCRdb's table is partial and in-frame only. The sample yields 250,000 to 350,000 clones, 75% to 90% seen once. Sequencing used PBMCs or T cells enriched from blood (not recorded which). These receptors came from a woman aged 30 to 39 who had recovered from COVID-19.

J is TRBJ2-6 and V is TRBV6-1; TRBD2 agrees at 7 bases. Losses at the gene ends were 0 bases for V and 0 bases for J; bases not matched to a gene: 5. Germline V CDR1 and CDR2: MNHNS, SASEGT. The CDR3 is made up of 18 amino acids. This CDR3 is CASSEASAGSSGANVLTF. In DNA form, the CDR3 reads TGTGCCAGCAGTGAAGCGTCAGCGGGAAGCTCTGGGGCCAACGTCCTGACTTTC.

The chain uses TRBV6-1 and TRBJ2-1; the match to TRBD2 covers 8 bases. Germline V gene sequence: CDR1 MNHNS, CDR2 SASEGT. The CDR3 is 14 residues long. Trimming cost V 3 bases and J 2 bases; bases outside gene matches: 0. The CDR3 loop reads CASSEGLAYNEQFF. The CDR3 DNA is TGTGCCAGCAGTGAGGGACTAGCCTACAATGAGCAGTTCTTC.

This clone was picked up a small number of times. V is TRBV19 and J is TRBJ1-5; TRBD1 matches at 8 bases. The CDR3 loop spans 15 amino acids. V gave up 4 bases and J gave up 1 base; unmatched junction bases: 3. The germline V gene encodes CDR1 LNHDA and CDR2 SQIVND (reference sequence). In nucleotides, the CDR3 is TGTGCCAGTAGTAAAAACAGGGGGAGCAATCAGCCCCAGCATTTT. Its translation: CASSKNRGSNQPQHF.

The chain recombines TRBV4-1 with TRBJ1-5; D gene uncertain. Germline CDR1 and CDR2: MGHRA and YSYEKL. Trimming took 0 bases from V and 0 from J, leaving 9 bases between them. The CDR3 is made up of 16 amino acids. CDR3: CASSQDQRFSNQPQHF. CDR3 DNA sequence: TGCGCCAGCAGCCAAGACCAACGGTTTAGCAATCAGCCCCAGCATTTT.

The V gene is TRBV7-8, the J gene TRBJ1-5; a weak D match, TRBD1 (6 bases). Germline CDR1 SGHVS, CDR2 FQNEAQ. The V and J ends lost 4 bases and 6 bases respectively, with 19 bases between them. The CDR3 extends over 16 amino acids. This chain's CDR3 is CASSSNRERVGQPQHF. The CDR3 nucleotides read TGTGCCAGCAGCTCCAACAGGGAGAGGGTTGGTCAGCCCCAGCATTTT.

The chain links TRBV28 to TRBJ2-2, with 13 nucleotides matching TRBD2. The CDR3 runs to 19 residues. Germline-derived CDR1 and CDR2 are MDHEN and SYDVKM. The V and J ends lost 3 bases and 3 bases, in that order; junction bases with no gene match: 10. The CDR3 DNA reads as TGTGCCAGCAGTTTGGACTGGACTAGCGGGAGCTCGCACACCGGGGAGCTGTTTTTT. Residues: CASSLDWTSGSSHTGELFF.

The CDR3 reads CASSSTPTVSYGYTF. DNA of the CDR3: TGTGCCAGCAGTTCTACCCCGACAGTCTCCTATGGCTACACCTTC. The J gene is TRBJ1-2, the V gene TRBV11-2, with D possibly being TRBD1 (5 bases). The ends were cut back, 6 bases at V and 4 bases at J, with 18 bases in the middle. Germline loops: CDR1 SGHAT, CDR2 FQNNGV. The CDR3 is 15 amino acids.

This chain links TRBV5-1 with TRBJ2-3, with 12 bases fitting TRBD1. CDR1 and CDR2 (germline): SGHRS, YFSETQ. V was clipped by 4 bases and J by 1 base; unmatched bases: 13. This CDR3 has 19 amino acids. CDR3 in amino acids: CASSVTGTGGSLGTDTQYF. Written as DNA, the CDR3 is TGCGCCAGCAGCGTAACCGGGACAGGGGGCAGTCTAGGCACAGATACGCAGTATTTT.

This chain connects TRBV7-9 to TRBJ2-1, with 8 bases fitting TRBD2. Per germline, CDR1 SEHNR and CDR2 FQNEAQ (reference sequence). V lost 3 bases, J lost 7 bases, and 5 bases stayed unmatched. The CDR3 loop spans 14 amino acids. The CDR3 here is CASSFSPSGNEQFF. The CDR3, as DNA: TGTGCCAGCAGCTTTTCTCCTAGCGGGAATGAGCAGTTCTTC.

The V call is TRBV7-9, the J call TRBJ2-7; D ambiguous. This CDR3 spans 14 amino acids. Germline V gene lookup returns CDR1 SEHNR and CDR2 FQNEAQ (reference sequence). V was trimmed by 1 base and J by 3 bases, leaving 10 bases between them. The CDR3 DNA follows: TGTGCCAGCAGCTTAGGACACTTGAACTACGAGCAGTACTTC. Amino acids: CASSLGHLNYEQYF.

V usage is TRBV7-9 and J usage is TRBJ1-1; 7 bases align to TRBD1. Germline CDR1 reads SEHNR; CDR2 reads FQNEAQ (reference sequence). The CDR3 is 11 residues long. V gave up 5 bases and J gave up 8 bases; unmatched junction bases: 2. DNA for the CDR3: TGTGCCAGCAGCCCGACAGGGGAAGCTTTCTTT. Translated, it gives CASSPTGEAFF.

The rearrangement uses TRBV4-1 and TRBJ1-4; TRBD1 aligns across 9 bases. The V segment lost 4 bases and the J segment 5 bases; nucleotides outside the gene matches: 8. CDR1 is MGHRA and CDR2 is YSYEKL in the germline V gene. The CDR3 contains 16 residues. The DNA for the CDR3 is TGCGCCAGCAGCCTTACACCGACAGGGGGAAATGAAAAACTGTTTTTT. Translating it yields CASSLTPTGGNEKLFF.

The gene calls are TRBV27 and TRBJ2-7, with a tentative D call TRBD1 (6 bases). V lost 4 bases to trimming and J lost 3 bases, with 13 bases between them. Germline lookup yields CDR1 MNHEY and CDR2 SMNVEV (reference sequence). The CDR3 length is 14 residues. Here the CDR3 reads CASSSHRDVYEQYF. The DNA of the CDR3 is TGTGCCAGCAGTTCTCACAGGGACGTCTACGAGCAGTACTTC.

The CDR3 nucleotides are TGCGCCAGCAGCTTGGACGGGACTAGCGGGAGTAATGAGCAGTTCTTC. This translates into CASSLDGTSGSNEQFF. The V gene is TRBV5-1, the J gene TRBJ2-1; 14 positions agree with TRBD2. The V and J ends lost 0 bases and 7 bases, in that order; junction bases with no gene match: 3. CDR3 length: 16 residues. The germline CDR1 and CDR2 sequences are SGHRS and YFSETQ.

V and J are TRBV7-3 and TRBJ2-4, with TRBD2 as a possible D gene (5 bases). Trimming took 5 bases from V and 10 from J, leaving 12 bases between them. The V gene's germline CDR1 is SGHTA and CDR2 FQGTGA. The CDR3 contains 12 residues. CDR3 loop: CASSLPPGIQYF. The CDR3 DNA reads TGTGCCAGCAGCCTACCCCCGGGAATTCAGTACTTC.

The CDR3 loop is CASSLSGTGPSFGNSPLHF. CDR3 DNA: TGTGCCAGCAGTTTATCCGGGACAGGGCCTTCCTTTGGTAATTCACCCCTCCACTTT. This chain connects TRBV28 to TRBJ1-6; 9 bases fit TRBD1. There are 19 residues in the CDR3. Per the germline V gene, CDR1 is MDHEN and CDR2 is SYDVKM. The junction had 13 bases not matched to a gene; V was cut back by 1 base and J by 6 bases.

On this clone itself: At one boundary the junction diverges from the germline segment, which might be a read error. The V gene is TRBV4-1, the J gene TRBJ2-7; D may be TRBD2 (5 bases). CDR3 size: 14 residues. The germline V gene encodes CDR1 MGHRA and CDR2 YSYEKL. The CDR3 DNA follows: TGCGCCAGCGGCCATCGTGGCAGGAGGCACGAGCAGTACTTC. Protein sequence: CASGHRGRRHEQYF.

The chain uses TRBV28 and TRBJ1-4; TRBD1 matches at 9 bases. The CDR3 covers 17 residues. Losses at the gene ends were 3 bases for V and 6 bases for J; bases not matched to a gene: 11. Germline lookup yields CDR1 MDHEN and CDR2 SYDVKM. Here the CDR3 DNA reads TGTGCCAGCAGTTTGTGGGACAGGGTCGAGATGCATGAAAAACTGTTTTTT. Translated: CASSLWDRVEMHEKLFF. The variable domain in full, completed from reference TRBV28 and TRBJ1-4, reads DVKVTQSSRYLVKRTGEKVFLECVQDMDHENMFWYRQDPGLGLRLIYFSYDVKMKEKGDIPEGYSVSREKKERFSLILESASTNQTSMYLCASSLWDRVEMHEKLFFGSGTQLSVL.